These 32 T cell receptor beta chains were all obtained from the same sample, sequenced in a study of OX40 agonist ivuxolimab in advanced cancers. Generated by immunoSEQ multiplex PCR, the TCRdb table keeps only in-frame clones and is missing some. The data show around 99,000 clones, more than 85% seen once. The sample was CD4+ or CD8+ T cells sorted from blood, taken in a trial of the OX40 agonist ivuxolimab. The receptors shown here come from an adult with an advanced solid tumor such as melanoma, head and neck, liver or kidney cancer.

This clone was seen a handful of times. This chain links TRBV27 with TRBJ1-2; D not resolved. CDR1 and CDR2 from the germline V gene are MNHEY and SMNVEV (reference sequence). CDR3 length: 14 residues. Trimming pared 2 bases from V and 8 bases from J, leaving 15 bases between. CDR3 amino acids: CASSLKTSVRGYTF. The CDR3 coding sequence is TGTGCCAGCAGTTTAAAGACCTCGGTGAGGGGCTACACCTTC.

The chain couples TRBV28 to TRBJ2-5, with D possibly being TRBD1 (6 bases). V gave up 8 bases and J gave up 5 bases, with 21 bases separating them. This CDR3 is 15 amino acids long. Germline CDR1 reads MDHEN; CDR2 reads SYDVKM. The CDR3 is CASPPRGMIQETQYF. Written as DNA, the CDR3 is TGTGCCAGCCCACCGAGGGGGATGATTCAGGAGACCCAGTACTTC.

V usage is TRBV5-1 and J usage is TRBJ1-3, with 8 bases aligning to TRBD1. There are 15 residues in the CDR3. CDR1 SGHRS and CDR2 YFSETQ come from the germline V gene. Germline trimming cut 0 bases from V and 8 bases from J; bases unmatched to any gene: 7. The DNA for the CDR3 is TGCGCCAGCAGCTTGGCCGGACAGGGTGGGGACACCATATATTTT. Translated, it gives CASSLAGQGGDTIYF.

V usage is TRBV7-9 and J usage is TRBJ1-2; possibly TRBD1 for D (6 bases). There are 15 residues in the CDR3. Germline CDR1 is SEHNR and CDR2 is FQNEAQ (reference sequence). Trimming took off 5 bases at V and 4 bases at J, with 17 bases between the two ends. The DNA of the CDR3 is TGTGCCAGCAGCCCGGCCGGGACACCCTCCTATGGCTACACCTTC. Its translation is CASSPAGTPSYGYTF.

The V call is TRBV5-1, the J call TRBJ2-3, with D unresolved. V lost 0 bases to trimming and J lost 3 bases, with 5 bases between them. The CDR3 is 13 amino acids. In germline, CDR1 is SGHRS, CDR2 YFSETQ. CDR3 DNA sequence: TGCGCCAGCAGCTTGGCGGATACAGATACGCAGTATTTT. Translating gives CASSLADTDTQYF.

The rearrangement joins TRBV28 to TRBJ2-7, with 12 bases that match TRBD2. This CDR3 is built from 18 residues. V gave up 4 bases and J gave up 2 bases; unmatched junction bases: 12. Germline V gene lookup returns CDR1 MDHEN and CDR2 SYDVKM. The CDR3: CASSSPGTSGPFPYEQYF. CDR3 DNA sequence: TGTGCCAGCAGTTCACCCGGGACTAGCGGGCCGTTCCCCTACGAGCAGTACTTC.

This clone was seen once. This chain connects TRBV19 to TRBJ2-2; 9 nucleotides line up with TRBD2. CDR3 length equals 18 residues. V shed 0 bases, J shed 5 bases, and the junction held 10 bases outside the gene matches. Per germline, CDR1 LNHDA and CDR2 SQIVND (reference sequence). The CDR3 coding sequence is TGTGCCAGTAGTATAGAGGCTAGCGGGACCCGGCGGACCGGGGAGCTGTTTTTT. Protein sequence: CASSIEASGTRRTGELFF. Combining the CDR3 with reference TRBV19 and TRBJ2-2 gives the whole variable domain DGGITQSPKYLFRKEGQNVTLSCEQNLNHDAMYWYRQDPGQGLRLIYYSQIVNDFQKGDIAEGYSVSREKKESFPLTVTSAQKNPTAFYLCASSIEASGTRRTGELFFGEGSRLTVL.

CDR3 sequence (DNA): TGTGCCAGCAGCCGGGGGGGCGGGAGTCAAGATACGCAGTATTTT. Residues: CASSRGGGSQDTQYF. The J gene is TRBJ2-3, the V gene TRBV9; TRBD2 matches at 8 bases. Trimming removed 4 bases from V and 5 bases from J; junction bases left unmatched: 9. Germline V lookup: CDR1 SGDLS, CDR2 YYNGEE. The CDR3 has 15 amino acids. Based on the CDR3 plus reference TRBV9 and TRBJ2-3, the full variable domain is DSGVTQTPKHLITATGQRVTLRCSPRSGDLSVYWYQQSLDQGLQFLIQYYNGEERAKGNILERFSAQQFPDLHSELNLSSLELGDSALYFCASSRGGGSQDTQYFGPGTRLTVL.

This clone was seen only once. V and J are TRBV19 and TRBJ2-7; D remains unclear. The V end was cut by 0 bases, the J end by 3 bases, with 6 bases between. The length of the CDR3 is 13 residues. Germline values: CDR1 LNHDA, CDR2 SQIVND (reference sequence). CDR3 sequence: CASSIDFLYEQYF. The CDR3 coding sequence is TGTGCCAGTAGTATAGATTTCCTCTACGAGCAGTACTTC. The full variable domain, its missing parts supplied by reference TRBV19 and TRBJ2-7, is DGGITQSPKYLFRKEGQNVTLSCEQNLNHDAMYWYRQDPGQGLRLIYYSQIVNDFQKGDIAEGYSVSREKKESFPLTVTSAQKNPTAFYLCASSIDFLYEQYFGPGTRLTVT.

This chain uses TRBV10-1 with TRBJ2-7; 14 bases are a match to TRBD2. V trimming: 0 bases; J trimming: 5 bases; junction bases outside the gene matches: 12. Germline values: CDR1 WNHNN, CDR2 SYGVQD (reference sequence). This CDR3 has 19 residues. The CDR3 DNA sequence: TGCGCCAGCAGTGAGTCCAACTCCCCGGGACTAGCGGGAGTGAACGAGCAGTACTTC. Its translation: CASSESNSPGLAGVNEQYF.

This sequence joins TRBV19 and TRBJ1-5; a possible D gene is TRBD1 (5 bases). The CDR3 spans 14 residues. CDR1 LNHDA and CDR2 SQIVND come from the germline V gene (reference sequence). V gave up 0 bases and J gave up 3 bases, with 6 bases separating them. In DNA form, the CDR3 reads TGTGCCAGTAGTATAGAGACAGACAATCAGCCCCAGCATTTT. It encodes CASSIETDNQPQHF. Variable domain in full (rest from reference TRBV19 and TRBJ1-5): DGGITQSPKYLFRKEGQNVTLSCEQNLNHDAMYWYRQDPGQGLRLIYYSQIVNDFQKGDIAEGYSVSREKKESFPLTVTSAQKNPTAFYLCASSIETDNQPQHFGDGTRLSIL.

V gene TRBV6-5 combines with J gene TRBJ2-7, with TRBD2 matching over 10 bases. The trim removed 0 bases at V and 2 bases at J, leaving 4 bases unmatched. Germline CDR1 is MNHEY and CDR2 is SVGAGI. This CDR3 is built from 16 residues. The CDR3 loop is CASSYSLSGGTYEQYF. CDR3 sequence (DNA): TGTGCCAGCAGTTACTCGCTTAGCGGGGGGACCTACGAGCAGTACTTC.

The chain links TRBV18 to TRBJ2-1, with 7 bases fitting TRBD2. CDR3 length: 15 amino acids. After removal of 3 bases from V and 2 bases from J, the junction contained 4 bases not matched to a gene. CDR1 and CDR2 (germline): KGHSH, LQKENI. The CDR3 sequence: CASSPKAGAYNEQFF. The CDR3, as DNA: TGTGCCAGCTCACCCAAGGCGGGAGCCTACAATGAGCAGTTCTTC.

V and J are TRBV15 and TRBJ2-1; 9 bases are shared with TRBD1. This CDR3 spans 15 amino acids. Germline V gene sequence: CDR1 LNHNV, CDR2 YYDKDF (reference sequence). The V segment lost 3 bases and the J segment 3 bases; nucleotides outside the gene matches: 3. This CDR3 reads CATSSGQGIYNEQFF. In DNA, the CDR3 is TGTGCCACCAGCAGCGGACAGGGGATCTACAATGAGCAGTTCTTC.

The rearrangement joins TRBV5-1 to TRBJ2-5; perhaps TRBD1 as D (5 bases). The germline gives CDR1 SGHRS, CDR2 YFSETQ. The CDR3 runs 14 residues. The ends were cut back, 4 bases at V and 2 bases at J, with 12 bases in the middle. The CDR3 nucleotides are TGCGCCAGCAGCGGAGACAGAGTACAAGAGACCCAGTACTTC. Encoded protein: CASSGDRVQETQYF.

This rearrangement joins TRBV28 to TRBJ2-2; D remains ambiguous. Germline CDR1 reads MDHEN; CDR2 reads SYDVKM. The ends were cut back, 2 bases at V and 4 bases at J, with 11 bases in the middle. This CDR3 region has 15 residues. CDR3 sequence: CASSLPISGTGELFF. CDR3 DNA sequence: TGTGCCAGCAGTTTACCTATATCGGGCACCGGGGAGCTGTTTTTT.

This clone occurred once. This chain links TRBV19 with TRBJ1-5, with no clear D. Trimming stripped 3 bases from V and 6 bases from J, with 9 bases between. The CDR3 spans 13 residues. Germline V CDR1 and CDR2: LNHDA, SQIVND (reference sequence). In DNA form, the CDR3 reads TGTGCCAGTAGTATCGCGTTGAGTCAGCCCCAGCATTTT. This translates into CASSIALSQPQHF.

This chain links TRBV7-2 with TRBJ2-7, with 9 nucleotides matching TRBD1. The V gene end was trimmed by 5 bases and the J gene end by 2 bases; junction bases not matched to a gene: 13. Per germline, CDR1 SGHTA and CDR2 FQGNSA. The CDR3 runs to 17 residues. CDR3: CASSRQDRGPSPYEQYF. The CDR3 bases are TGTGCCAGCAGCCGACAGGACAGGGGCCCTTCCCCCTACGAGCAGTACTTC.

V usage is TRBV4-1 and J usage is TRBJ1-2; tentatively, D is TRBD1 (5 bases). V shed 2 bases and J shed 3 bases, with 10 bases lying between them. CDR1 MGHRA and CDR2 YSYEKL come from the germline V gene. The CDR3 sequence is 14 residues long. The CDR3 DNA is TGCGCCAGCAGCCAACCCGGAGGGGACTATGGCTACACCTTC. It specifies CASSQPGGDYGYTF.

The chain links TRBV5-6 to TRBJ2-4; 16 nucleotides agree with TRBD2. This CDR3 comprises 17 residues. Germline loops: CDR1 SGHDT, CDR2 YYEEEE. J was trimmed by 6 bases and V by 4 bases; bases with no gene match: 7. Here the CDR3 reads CASSLGLAGGQGNIQYF. CDR3 sequence (DNA): TGTGCCAGCAGCCTGGGACTAGCGGGAGGGCAGGGAAACATTCAGTACTTC. Looking up the rest from reference TRBV5-6 and TRBJ2-4 gives the full variable domain: DAGVTQSPTHLIKTRGQQVTLRCSPKSGHDTVSWYQQALGQGPQFIFQYYEEEERQRGNFPDRFSGHQFPNYSSELNVNALLLGDSALYLCASSLGLAGGQGNIQYFGAGTRLSVL.

The chain combines TRBV6-6 with TRBJ1-3; a weak D match, TRBD1 (6 bases). The CDR3 has 15 residues. Germline lookup yields CDR1 MNHNY and CDR2 SVGAGI (reference sequence). The V and J ends lost 0 bases and 4 bases respectively, with 10 bases between them. Here the CDR3 reads CASSYSGTFGNTIYF. As DNA, the CDR3 is TGTGCCAGCAGTTACTCCGGGACATTCGGAAACACCATATATTTT.

This clone was counted once. The rearrangement joins TRBV5-1 to TRBJ2-2; 10 positions agree with TRBD2. Germline CDR1 SGHRS, CDR2 YFSETQ. CDR3 size: 16 residues. The junction had 4 bases not matched to a gene; V was cut back by 0 bases and J by 5 bases. The DNA of the CDR3 is TGCGCCAGCAGCTTGGGGCTAGCGGGAGAGACCGGGGAGCTGTTTTTT. Translation gives CASSLGLAGETGELFF.

The V gene is TRBV9, the J gene TRBJ1-1; TRBD1 aligns across 7 bases. CDR3 length: 15 amino acids. The V gene end was trimmed by 0 bases and the J gene end by 5 bases; junction bases not matched to a gene: 7. The germline gives CDR1 SGDLS, CDR2 YYNGEE. CDR3 protein: CASSVAVGTVTEAFF. The CDR3 region has the DNA TGTGCCAGCAGCGTAGCCGTAGGGACAGTAACTGAAGCTTTCTTT.

CDR3 bases: TGTGCCAGCAGCGGGGGGAGGACCTACACCGGGGAGCTGTTTTTT. Amino acids: CASSGGRTYTGELFF. The chain recombines TRBV9 with TRBJ2-2, with D possibly TRBD2 on 6 matching bases. This CDR3 is 15 amino acids long. V lost 3 bases and J lost 3, with 12 bases in between. Germline V CDR1 and CDR2: SGDLS, YYNGEE.

V and J are TRBV7-3 and TRBJ2-1, with 10 bases lining up with TRBD2. Germline loops: CDR1 SGHTA, CDR2 FQGTGA. The CDR3 spans 16 residues. With V trimmed by 4 bases and J by 3 bases, 6 bases remained unmatched. For the CDR3, the DNA is TGTGCCAGCAGCTCCCTAGCGGGAGCAATCTACAATGAGCAGTTCTTC. Translation gives CASSSLAGAIYNEQFF. Drawing the rest from reference TRBV7-3 and TRBJ2-1, the complete variable domain is GAGVSQTPSNKVTEKGKYVELRCDPISGHTALYWYRQSLGQGPEFLIYFQGTGAADDSGLPNDRFFAVRPEGSVSTLKIQRTERGDSAVYLCASSSLAGAIYNEQFFGPGTRLTVL.

The J gene is TRBJ1-5, the V gene TRBV5-5; no firm D call. Looked up from germline, CDR1 is SGHKS and CDR2 is YYEKEE (reference sequence). This CDR3 is 13 amino acids long. The ends were cut back, 4 bases at V and 7 bases at J, with 12 bases in the middle. The CDR3 reads CASSARDSQPQHF. In nucleotides, the CDR3 is TGTGCCAGCAGCGCGCGCGACTCCCAGCCCCAGCATTTT. Supplemented by reference TRBV5-5 and TRBJ1-5, the full variable domain reads DAGVTQSPTHLIKTRGQQVTLRCSPISGHKSVSWYQQVLGQGPQFIFQYYEKEERGRGNFPDRFSARQFPNYSSELNVNALLLGDSALYLCASSARDSQPQHFGDGTRLSIL.

The rearrangement uses TRBV4-1 and TRBJ1-4; 8 bases align to TRBD1. V gave up 3 bases and J gave up 4 bases; unmatched junction bases: 7. Per the germline V gene, CDR1 is MGHRA and CDR2 is YSYEKL. This CDR3 spans 16 amino acids. CDR3 residues: CASSQLGQVVNEKLFF. CDR3 in DNA: TGCGCCAGCAGCCAGCTGGGACAGGTAGTTAATGAAAAACTGTTTTTT.

This clone has a handful of counts. The rearrangement uses TRBV7-9 and TRBJ2-6; D is uncertain. This CDR3 is built from 14 residues. In germline, CDR1 is SEHNR, CDR2 FQNEAQ (reference sequence). V was shortened by 10 bases and J by 8 bases, with 18 bases between the two germline ends. The CDR3, as DNA: TGTGCCAACCCCTCCCTGGCTAGGACCAACGTCCTGACTTTC. Translating it yields CANPSLARTNVLTF.

This clone appeared a single time. This chain uses TRBV25-1 with TRBJ1-6; TRBD1 is a possible D gene (6 bases). The CDR3 has 16 amino acids. Per the germline V gene, CDR1 is MGHDK and CDR2 is SYGVNS. The V gene lost 3 bases and the J gene lost 0 bases, with 9 bases spanning the gap. The CDR3 sequence is CASSEGASSYNSPLHF. Here the CDR3 DNA reads TGTGCCAGCAGTGAGGGGGCGAGCTCCTATAATTCACCCCTCCACTTT.

The V call is TRBV10-1, the J call TRBJ2-2, with D perhaps TRBD2 (6 bases). The CDR3 has 15 residues. CDR1 and CDR2 (germline): WNHNN, SYGVQD (reference sequence). Between the trimmed V and J ends, which lost 2 bases and 1 base, there was a span of 8 bases. The CDR3 loop is CASSEVSGNTGELFF. The CDR3 nucleotides are TGCGCCAGCAGTGAGGTTAGCGGGAACACCGGGGAGCTGTTTTTT.

J is TRBJ1-1 and V is TRBV4-3; no firm D call. Trimming took off 0 bases at V and 1 base at J, with 0 bases between the two ends. Germline V gene lookup returns CDR1 LGHNA and CDR2 YSLEER. The CDR3 runs to 12 residues. In DNA form, the CDR3 reads TGCGCCAGCAGCCAAGAGAACACTGAAGCTTTCTTT. The encoded protein is CASSQENTEAFF.

The CDR3: CASSPGLAGVPGISYNEQFF. CDR3 bases: TGCGCCAGCAGCCCGGGACTAGCGGGAGTGCCCGGGATCTCCTACAATGAGCAGTTCTTC. The chain is built from TRBV5-1 and TRBJ2-1; 14 positions agree with TRBD2. V shed 4 bases, J shed 0 bases, and the junction held 12 bases outside the gene matches. This CDR3 comprises 20 residues. Germline V CDR1 and CDR2: SGHRS, YFSETQ. Looking up the rest from reference TRBV5-1 and TRBJ2-1 gives the full variable domain: KAGVTQTPRYLIKTRGQQVTLSCSPISGHRSVSWYQQTPGQGLQFLFEYFSETQRNKGNFPGRFSGRQFSNSRSEMNVSTLELGDSALYLCASSPGLAGVPGISYNEQFFGPGTRLTVL.